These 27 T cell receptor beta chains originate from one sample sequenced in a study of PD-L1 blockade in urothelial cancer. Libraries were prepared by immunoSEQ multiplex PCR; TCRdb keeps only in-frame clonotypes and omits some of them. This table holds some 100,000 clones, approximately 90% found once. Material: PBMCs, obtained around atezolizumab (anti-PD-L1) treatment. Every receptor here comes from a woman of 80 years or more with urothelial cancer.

The chain's CDR3 is CASSLGTGNTGELFF. CDR3 DNA: TGTGCCAGCAGCCTCGGGACAGGGAACACCGGGGAGCTGTTTTTT. This chain uses TRBV7-2 with TRBJ2-2; 8 positions agree with TRBD1. Germline-derived CDR1 and CDR2 are SGHTA and FQGNSA. V was clipped by 5 bases and J by 1 base; unmatched bases: 3. The CDR3 loop spans 15 amino acids.

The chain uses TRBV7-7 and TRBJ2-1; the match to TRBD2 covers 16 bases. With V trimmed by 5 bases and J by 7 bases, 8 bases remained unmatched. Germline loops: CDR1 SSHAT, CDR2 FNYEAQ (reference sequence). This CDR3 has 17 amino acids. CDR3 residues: CASSEGLAGGPENEQFF. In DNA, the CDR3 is TGTGCCAGCAGCGAGGGACTAGCGGGAGGGCCAGAAAATGAGCAGTTCTTC.

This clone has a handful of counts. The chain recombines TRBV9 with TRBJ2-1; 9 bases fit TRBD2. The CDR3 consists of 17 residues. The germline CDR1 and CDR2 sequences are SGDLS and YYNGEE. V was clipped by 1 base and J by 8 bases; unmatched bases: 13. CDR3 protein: CASSVSPRASGMDEQFF. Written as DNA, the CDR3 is TGTGCCAGCAGCGTATCCCCACGGGCTAGCGGGATGGATGAGCAGTTCTTC.

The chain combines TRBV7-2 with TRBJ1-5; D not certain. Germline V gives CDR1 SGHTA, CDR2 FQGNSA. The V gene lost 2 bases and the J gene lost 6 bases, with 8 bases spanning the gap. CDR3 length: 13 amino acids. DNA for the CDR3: TGTGCCAGCAGCTTATTAGTAGTTCAGCCCCAGCATTTT. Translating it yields CASSLLVVQPQHF.

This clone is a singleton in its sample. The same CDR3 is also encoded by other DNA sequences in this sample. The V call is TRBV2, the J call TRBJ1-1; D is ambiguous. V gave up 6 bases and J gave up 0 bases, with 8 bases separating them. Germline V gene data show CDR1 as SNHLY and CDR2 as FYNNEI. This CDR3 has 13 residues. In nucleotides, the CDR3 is TGTGCCAGCAGGGAGATTATGAACACTGAAGCTTTCTTT. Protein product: CASREIMNTEAFF.

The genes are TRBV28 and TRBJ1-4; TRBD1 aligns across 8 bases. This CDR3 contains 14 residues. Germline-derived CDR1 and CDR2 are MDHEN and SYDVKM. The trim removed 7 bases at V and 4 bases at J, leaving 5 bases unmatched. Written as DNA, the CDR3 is TGTGCCAGCACCGGGGACAGGATTAATGAAAAACTGTTTTTT. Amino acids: CASTGDRINEKLFF.

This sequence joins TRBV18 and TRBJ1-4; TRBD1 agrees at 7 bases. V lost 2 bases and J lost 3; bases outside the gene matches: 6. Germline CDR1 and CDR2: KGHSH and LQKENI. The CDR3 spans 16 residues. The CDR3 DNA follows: TGTGCCAGCTCACCAAGAGGGGGCCTCGCTAATGAAAAACTGTTTTTT. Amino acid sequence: CASSPRGGLANEKLFF.

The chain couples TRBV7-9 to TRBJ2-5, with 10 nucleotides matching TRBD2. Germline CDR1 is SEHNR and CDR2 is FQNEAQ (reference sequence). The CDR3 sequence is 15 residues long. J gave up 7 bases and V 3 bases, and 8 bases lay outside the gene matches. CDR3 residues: CASSFGSGRALTQYF. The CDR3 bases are TGTGCCAGCAGCTTCGGCAGCGGGAGGGCCTTGACCCAGTACTTC.

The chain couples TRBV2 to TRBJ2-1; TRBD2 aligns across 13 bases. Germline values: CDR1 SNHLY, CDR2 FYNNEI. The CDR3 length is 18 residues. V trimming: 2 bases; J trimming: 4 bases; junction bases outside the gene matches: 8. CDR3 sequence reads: CASSEQQGTSGIYNEQFF. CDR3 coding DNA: TGTGCCAGCAGTGAACAACAGGGGACTAGCGGGATTTACAATGAGCAGTTCTTC.

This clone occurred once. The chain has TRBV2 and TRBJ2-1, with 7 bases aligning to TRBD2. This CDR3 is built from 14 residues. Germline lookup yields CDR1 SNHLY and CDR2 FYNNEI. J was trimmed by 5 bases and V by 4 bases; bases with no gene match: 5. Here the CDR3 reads CASSGWRGNNEQFF. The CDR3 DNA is TGTGCCAGCAGTGGGTGGCGGGGGAACAATGAGCAGTTCTTC.

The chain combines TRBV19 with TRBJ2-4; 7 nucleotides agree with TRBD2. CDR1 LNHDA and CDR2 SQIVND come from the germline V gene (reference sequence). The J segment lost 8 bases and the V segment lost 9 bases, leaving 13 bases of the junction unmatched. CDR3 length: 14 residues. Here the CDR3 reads CASRGRGGVDIQYF. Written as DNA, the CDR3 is TGTGCCAGCCGGGGGAGGGGCGGGGTGGACATTCAGTACTTC.

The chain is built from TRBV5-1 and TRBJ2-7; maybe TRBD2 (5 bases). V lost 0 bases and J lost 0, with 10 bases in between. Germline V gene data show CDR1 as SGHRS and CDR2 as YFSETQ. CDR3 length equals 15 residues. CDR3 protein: CASSLGGGSSYEQYF. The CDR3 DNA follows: TGCGCCAGCAGCTTGGGAGGTGGGAGCTCCTACGAGCAGTACTTC.

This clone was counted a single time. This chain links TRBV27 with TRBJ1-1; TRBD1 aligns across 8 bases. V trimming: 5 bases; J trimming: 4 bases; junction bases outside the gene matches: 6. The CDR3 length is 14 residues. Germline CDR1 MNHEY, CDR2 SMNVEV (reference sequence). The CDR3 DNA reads TGTGCCAGCAGTCCGGTAGACAGGGGCACTGAAGCTTTCTTT. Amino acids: CASSPVDRGTEAFF.

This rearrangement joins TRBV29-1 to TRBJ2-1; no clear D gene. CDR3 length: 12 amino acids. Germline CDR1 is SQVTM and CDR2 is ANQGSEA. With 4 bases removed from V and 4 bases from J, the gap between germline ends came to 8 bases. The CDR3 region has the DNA TGCAGCGTTGTCGGGTTATACAATGAGCAGTTCTTC. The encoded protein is CSVVGLYNEQFF.

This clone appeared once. The CDR3 region is CASSLATGGGYTF. The CDR3 nucleotides are TGTGCCAGCAGCTTAGCAACAGGGGGTGGCTACACCTTC. The rearrangement links TRBV11-2 to TRBJ1-2, with TRBD1 matching 8 bases. This CDR3 comprises 13 residues. Unmatched junction bases numbered 2, after V lost 1 base and J lost 7 bases. Germline V lookup: CDR1 SGHAT, CDR2 FQNNGV.

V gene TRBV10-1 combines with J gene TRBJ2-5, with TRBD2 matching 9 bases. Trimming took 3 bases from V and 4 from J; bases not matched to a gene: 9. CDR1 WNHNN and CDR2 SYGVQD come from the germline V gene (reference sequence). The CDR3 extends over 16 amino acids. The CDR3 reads CASSESVAGVLETQYF. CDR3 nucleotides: TGCGCCAGCAGTGAATCCGTAGCGGGAGTATTAGAGACCCAGTACTTC.

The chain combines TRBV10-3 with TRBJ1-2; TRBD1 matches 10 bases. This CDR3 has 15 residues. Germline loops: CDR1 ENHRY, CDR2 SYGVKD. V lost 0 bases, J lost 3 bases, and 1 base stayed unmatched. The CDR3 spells CAISESGQGYYGYTF. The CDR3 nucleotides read TGTGCCATCAGTGAGTCGGGACAGGGGTACTATGGCTACACCTTC.

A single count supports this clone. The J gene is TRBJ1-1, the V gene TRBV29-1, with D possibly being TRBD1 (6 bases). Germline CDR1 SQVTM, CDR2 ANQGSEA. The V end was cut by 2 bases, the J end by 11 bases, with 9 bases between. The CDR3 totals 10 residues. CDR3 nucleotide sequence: TGCAGCGTTGAATCAGGGGACGCTTTCTTT. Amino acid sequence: CSVESGDAFF.

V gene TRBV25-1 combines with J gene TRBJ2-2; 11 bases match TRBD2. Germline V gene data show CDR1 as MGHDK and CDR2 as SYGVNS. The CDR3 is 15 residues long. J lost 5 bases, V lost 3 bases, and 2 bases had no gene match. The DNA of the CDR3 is TGTGCCAGCAGTGAGGGACTAGCGGTTACCGGGGAGCTGTTTTTT. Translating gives CASSEGLAVTGELFF.

CDR3 DNA: TGTGCCAGCAGTTCCCGACAGTACTACGAGCAGTACTTC. The encoded protein is CASSSRQYYEQYF. This rearrangement joins TRBV2 to TRBJ2-7; D possibly corresponds to TRBD1 (5 bases). V dropped 5 bases and J dropped 3 bases, with 11 bases sitting between them. CDR1 and CDR2 (germline): SNHLY, FYNNEI. This CDR3 has 13 residues.

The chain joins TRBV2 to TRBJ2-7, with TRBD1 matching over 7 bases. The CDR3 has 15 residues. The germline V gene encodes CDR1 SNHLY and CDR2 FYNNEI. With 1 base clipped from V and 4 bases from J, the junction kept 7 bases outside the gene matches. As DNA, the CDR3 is TGTGCCAGCAGTGAAGAGGGCCCAGGGGGATACGAGCAGTACTTC. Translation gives CASSEEGPGGYEQYF.

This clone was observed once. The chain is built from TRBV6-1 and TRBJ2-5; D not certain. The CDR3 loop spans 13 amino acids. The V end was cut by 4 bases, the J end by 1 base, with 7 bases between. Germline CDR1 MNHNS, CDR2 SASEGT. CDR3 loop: CASSGAPQETQYF. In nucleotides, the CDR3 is TGTGCCAGCAGTGGGGCACCCCAAGAGACCCAGTACTTC.

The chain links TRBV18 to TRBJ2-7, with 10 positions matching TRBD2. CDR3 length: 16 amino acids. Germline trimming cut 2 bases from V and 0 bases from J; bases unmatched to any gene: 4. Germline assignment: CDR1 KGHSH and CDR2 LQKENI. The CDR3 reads CASSPKPSGSSYEQYF. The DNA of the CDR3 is TGTGCCAGCTCACCAAAACCTAGCGGGAGCTCCTACGAGCAGTACTTC.

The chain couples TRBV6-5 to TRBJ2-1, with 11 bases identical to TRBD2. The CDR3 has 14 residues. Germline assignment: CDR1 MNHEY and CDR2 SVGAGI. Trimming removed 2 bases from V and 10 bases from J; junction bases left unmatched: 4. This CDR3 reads CASSYTSGRHEQFF. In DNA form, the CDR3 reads TGTGCCAGCAGTTACACTAGCGGGAGACACGAGCAGTTCTTC.

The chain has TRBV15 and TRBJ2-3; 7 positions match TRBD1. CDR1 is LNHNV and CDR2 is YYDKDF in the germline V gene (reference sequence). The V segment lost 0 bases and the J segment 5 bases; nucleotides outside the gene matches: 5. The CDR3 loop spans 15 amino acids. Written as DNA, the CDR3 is TGTGCCACCAGCAGAGATAGGGACAGTTTAGATACGCAGTATTTT. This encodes CATSRDRDSLDTQYF.

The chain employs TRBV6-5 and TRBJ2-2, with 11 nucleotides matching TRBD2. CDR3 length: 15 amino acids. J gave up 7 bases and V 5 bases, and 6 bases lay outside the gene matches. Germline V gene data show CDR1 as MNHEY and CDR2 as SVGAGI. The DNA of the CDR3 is TGTGCCAGCAGTCCCGGACTAGCGGGTCTCGGGGAGCTGTTTTTT. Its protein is CASSPGLAGLGELFF.

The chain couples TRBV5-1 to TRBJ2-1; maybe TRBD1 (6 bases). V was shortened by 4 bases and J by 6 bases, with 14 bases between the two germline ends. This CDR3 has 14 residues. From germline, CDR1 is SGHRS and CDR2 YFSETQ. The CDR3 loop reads CASSTNRAGNEQFF. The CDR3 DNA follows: TGCGCCAGCAGCACAAACAGGGCAGGCAATGAGCAGTTCTTC.